The rows below give T cell receptor beta chains drawn from one sample of a study of OX40 agonist ivuxolimab in advanced cancers. Some clones are missing from TCRdb's copy, which holds only in-frame ones; the method was immunoSEQ multiplex PCR. The table has 45,000 to 60,000 clones, approximately 90% seen once. The sequenced sample was CD4+ or CD8+ T cells sorted from blood, obtained in a trial of the OX40 agonist ivuxolimab. These receptors all come from an adult with an advanced solid tumor such as melanoma, head and neck, liver or kidney cancer. CDR3s include the opening cysteine and the closing phenylalanine or tryptophan. The D gene is left open where the match is weak.

v_call,j_call,d_call,cdr3_aa
TRBV2,TRBJ2-2,-,CASRHRETGELFF
TRBV4-1,TRBJ2-7,-,CASSQGLGRAPYEQYF
TRBV28,TRBJ1-5,-,CASSSRLSNQPQHF
TRBV15,TRBJ2-7,TRBD2,CATSRDPSGRARNSYEQYF
TRBV19,TRBJ2-5,TRBD1,CASRTGAQQETQYF
TRBV19,TRBJ1-5,TRBD1,CASSDRGQPQHF
TRBV6-5,TRBJ2-5,TRBD1,CASRELGQGETQYF
TRBV18,TRBJ1-2,TRBD1,CASSPLRDRGRYDYGYTF
TRBV6-6,TRBJ2-7,TRBD2,CASSYSTAGGSYEQYF
TRBV5-1,TRBJ2-6,-,CASSSSGSGANVLTF
TRBV5-1,TRBJ1-1,-,CASSVTVNTEAFF
TRBV4-1,TRBJ1-3,-,CASSQGGSTFSGNTIYF
TRBV19,TRBJ2-1,TRBD2,CASRPGLAGGGGYNEQFF
TRBV5-3,TRBJ1-2,-,CARSFPLRPTF
TRBV4-1,TRBJ2-7,-,CASSQGLGGRISYEQYF
TRBV7-2,TRBJ1-4,-,CASSLAREKLFF
TRBV27,TRBJ1-6,-,CASSLRDGRNSPLHF
TRBV7-9,TRBJ2-7,-,CASSFTGNRYEQYF
TRBV19,TRBJ2-3,-,CASRRQGLSTDTQYF
TRBV5-8,TRBJ1-1,-,CASSFKQLILLLNTEAFF
TRBV7-9,TRBJ2-7,TRBD2,CASSQTSGTSPGEQYF
TRBV10-3,TRBJ2-1,-,CAISEFGTRSHEQFF
TRBV28,TRBJ1-3,-,CASSGNTIYF
TRBV27,TRBJ1-2,-,CASSSTRDNYGYTF
TRBV7-9,TRBJ2-2,-,CASSPAGNTGELFF
TRBV5-1,TRBJ2-7,TRBD1,CASSLGTGYEQYF
TRBV15,TRBJ1-4,TRBD1,CATSRGGGQGYEKLFF
TRBV2,TRBJ2-5,TRBD2,CASRLRLAGSVETQYF
TRBV21-1,TRBJ2-3,-,CASSNREPGEGTDTQYF